This T cell receptor (beta chain) appears in the sequencing data of a study of beta chain features in type 1 diabetes. General study points: Moderate but significant shortening of TCRB CDR3s was recorded in all four CD4+ subsets from Type 1 diabetes patients. The cDNA sequencing approach could over-represent high-TCR-expressing cells. Individuals with type 1 diabetes displayed fewer insertions and more deletions at VDJ junctions.

The CDR3 sequence is 13 residues long. Germline CDR1 MNHEY, CDR2 SMNVEV (reference sequence). The V end was cut by 2 bases, the J end by 0 bases, with 4 bases between. Of the isolated RNA, all was reverse transcribed, and so the sequenced material was expressed TCRB transcripts. Profiling relied on immunoSEQ multiplex PCR, and the TCRdb table lists in-frame clones only, not all of them. This sample has approximately 150,000 clones, with approximately 13% found just once. It was one heparinised blood draw, averaging about 0.12 L, that each donor gave. This clone was detected only a few times. Its antigen is not known.

V is TRBV27 and J is TRBJ1-1; D remains ambiguous. The sample was central memory CD4+ T cells from blood. The receptor was derived from a man aged 18-30 years with type 1 diabetes. The CDR3 is CASSLKMNTEAFF. The CDR3 DNA is TGTGCCAGCAGTTTAAAAATGAACACTGAAGCTTTCTTT.